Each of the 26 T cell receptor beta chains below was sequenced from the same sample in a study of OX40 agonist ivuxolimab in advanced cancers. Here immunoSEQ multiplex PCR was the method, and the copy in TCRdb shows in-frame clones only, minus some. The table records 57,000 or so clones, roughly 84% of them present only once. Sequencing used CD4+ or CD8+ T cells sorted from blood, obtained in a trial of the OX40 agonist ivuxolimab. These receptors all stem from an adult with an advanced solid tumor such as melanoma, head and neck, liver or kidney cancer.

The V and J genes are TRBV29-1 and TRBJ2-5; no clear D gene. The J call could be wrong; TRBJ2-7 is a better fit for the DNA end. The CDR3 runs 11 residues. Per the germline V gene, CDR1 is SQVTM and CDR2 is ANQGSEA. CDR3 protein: CSVVGSYEQYF. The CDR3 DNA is TGCAGCGTTGTTGGTTCCTACGAGCAGTACTTC.

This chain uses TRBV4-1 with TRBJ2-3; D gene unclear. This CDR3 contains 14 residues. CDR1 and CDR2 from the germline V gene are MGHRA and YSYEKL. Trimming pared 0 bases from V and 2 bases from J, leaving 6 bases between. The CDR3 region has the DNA TGCGCCAGCAGCCAAGATACAACCACAGATACGCAGTATTTT. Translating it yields CASSQDTTTDTQYF.

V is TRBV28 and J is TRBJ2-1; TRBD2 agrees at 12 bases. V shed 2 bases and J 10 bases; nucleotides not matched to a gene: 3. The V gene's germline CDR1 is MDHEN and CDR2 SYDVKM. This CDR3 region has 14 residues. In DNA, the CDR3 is TGTGCCAGCAGTTTAGCTAGCGGGAGGGGAGAGCAGTTCTTC. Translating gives CASSLASGRGEQFF.

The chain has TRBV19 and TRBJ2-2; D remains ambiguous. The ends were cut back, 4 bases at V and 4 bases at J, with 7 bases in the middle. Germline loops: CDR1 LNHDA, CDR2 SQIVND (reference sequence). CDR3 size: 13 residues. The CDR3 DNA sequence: TGTGCCAGTAGTACTCGCCCCACCGGGGAGCTGTTTTTT. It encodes CASSTRPTGELFF.

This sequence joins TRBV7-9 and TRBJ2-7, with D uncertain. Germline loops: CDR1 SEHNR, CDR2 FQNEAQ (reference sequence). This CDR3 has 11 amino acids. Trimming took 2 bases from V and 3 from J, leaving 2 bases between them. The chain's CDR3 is CASSLFYEQYF. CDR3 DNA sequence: TGTGCCAGCAGCTTATTCTACGAGCAGTACTTC.

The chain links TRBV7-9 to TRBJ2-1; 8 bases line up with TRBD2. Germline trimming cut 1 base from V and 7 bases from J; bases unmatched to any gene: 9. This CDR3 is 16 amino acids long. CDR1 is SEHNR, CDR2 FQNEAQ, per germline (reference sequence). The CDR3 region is CASSLGGSGEWNEQFF. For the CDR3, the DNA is TGTGCCAGCAGCTTAGGGGGTAGCGGGGAGTGGAATGAGCAGTTCTTC.

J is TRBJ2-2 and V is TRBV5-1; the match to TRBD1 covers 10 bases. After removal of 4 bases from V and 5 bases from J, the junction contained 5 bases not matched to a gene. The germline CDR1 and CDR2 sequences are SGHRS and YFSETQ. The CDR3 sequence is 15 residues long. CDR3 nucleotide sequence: TGCGCCAGCAGCATCGACAGGGGGCGGACCGGGGAGCTGTTTTTT. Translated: CASSIDRGRTGELFF.

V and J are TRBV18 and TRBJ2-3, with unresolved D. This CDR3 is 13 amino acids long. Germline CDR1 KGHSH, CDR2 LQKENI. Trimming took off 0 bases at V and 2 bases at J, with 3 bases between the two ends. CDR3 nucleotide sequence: TGTGCCAGCTCACCACCGTTCACAGATACGCAGTATTTT. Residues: CASSPPFTDTQYF. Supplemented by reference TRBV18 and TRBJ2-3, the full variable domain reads NAGVMQNPRHLVRRRGQEARLRCSPMKGHSHVYWYRQLPEEGLKFMVYLQKENIIDESGMPKERFSAEFPKEGPSILRIQQVVRGDSAAYFCASSPPFTDTQYFGPGTRLTVL.

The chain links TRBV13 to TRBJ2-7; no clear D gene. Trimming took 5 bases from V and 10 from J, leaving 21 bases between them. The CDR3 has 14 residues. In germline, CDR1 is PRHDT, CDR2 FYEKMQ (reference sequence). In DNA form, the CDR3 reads TGTGCCAGCAGCCGACCCGAACGCACAGTTGTTCAGTACTTC. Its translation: CASSRPERTVVQYF.

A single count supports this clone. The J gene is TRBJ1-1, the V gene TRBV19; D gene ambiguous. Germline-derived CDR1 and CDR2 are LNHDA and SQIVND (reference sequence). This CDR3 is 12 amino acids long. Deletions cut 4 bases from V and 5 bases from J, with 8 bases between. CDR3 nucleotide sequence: TGTGCCAGTAGTAGAGGGTGGACTGAAGCTTTCTTT. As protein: CASSRGWTEAFF. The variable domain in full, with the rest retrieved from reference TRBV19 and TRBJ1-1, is DGGITQSPKYLFRKEGQNVTLSCEQNLNHDAMYWYRQDPGQGLRLIYYSQIVNDFQKGDIAEGYSVSREKKESFPLTVTSAQKNPTAFYLCASSRGWTEAFFGQGTRLTVV.

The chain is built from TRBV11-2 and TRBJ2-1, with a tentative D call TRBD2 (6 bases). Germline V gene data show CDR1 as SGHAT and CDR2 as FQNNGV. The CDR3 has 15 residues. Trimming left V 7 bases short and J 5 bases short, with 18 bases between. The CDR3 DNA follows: TGTGCCAGCATACCCACAAGAGGGAGGAACAATGAGCAGTTCTTC. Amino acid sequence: CASIPTRGRNNEQFF.

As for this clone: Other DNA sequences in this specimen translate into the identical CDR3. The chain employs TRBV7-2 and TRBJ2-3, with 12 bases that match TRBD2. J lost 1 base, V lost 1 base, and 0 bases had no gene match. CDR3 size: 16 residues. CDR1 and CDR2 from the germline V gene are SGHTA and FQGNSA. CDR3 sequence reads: CASSLGLAGGTDTQYF. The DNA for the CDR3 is TGTGCCAGCAGCTTAGGACTAGCGGGGGGCACAGATACGCAGTATTTT.

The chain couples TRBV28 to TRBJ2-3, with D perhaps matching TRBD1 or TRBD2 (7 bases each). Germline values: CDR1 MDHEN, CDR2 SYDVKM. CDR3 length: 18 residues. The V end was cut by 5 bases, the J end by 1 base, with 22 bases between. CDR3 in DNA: TGTGCCAGCAGTCCTCAGGGGGGCGCGGGAGTTGGCACAGATACGCAGTATTTT. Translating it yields CASSPQGGAGVGTDTQYF.

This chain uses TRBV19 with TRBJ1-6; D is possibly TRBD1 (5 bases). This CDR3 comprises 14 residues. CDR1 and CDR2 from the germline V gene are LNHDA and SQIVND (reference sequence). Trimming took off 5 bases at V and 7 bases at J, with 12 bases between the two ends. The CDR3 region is CASSAPDKNSPLHF. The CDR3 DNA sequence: TGTGCCAGTAGTGCCCCGGACAAGAATTCACCCCTCCACTTT.

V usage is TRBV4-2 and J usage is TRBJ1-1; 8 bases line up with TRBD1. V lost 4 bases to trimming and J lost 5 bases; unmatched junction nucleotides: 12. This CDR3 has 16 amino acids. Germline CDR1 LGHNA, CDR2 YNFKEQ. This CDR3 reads CASSPPWDRPRTEAFF. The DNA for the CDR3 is TGTGCCAGCAGCCCCCCATGGGACAGGCCGAGGACTGAAGCTTTCTTT.

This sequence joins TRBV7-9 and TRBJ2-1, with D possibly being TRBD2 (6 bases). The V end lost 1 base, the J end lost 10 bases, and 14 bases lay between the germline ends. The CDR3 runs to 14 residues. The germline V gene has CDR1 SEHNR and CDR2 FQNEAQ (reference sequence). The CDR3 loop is CASSLVSESGEQFF. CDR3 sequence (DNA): TGTGCCAGCAGCTTAGTTTCCGAAAGCGGGGAGCAGTTCTTC.

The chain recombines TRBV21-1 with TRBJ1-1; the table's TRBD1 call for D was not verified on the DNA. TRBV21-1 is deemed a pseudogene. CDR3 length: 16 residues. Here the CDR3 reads CASSLRDRGRSSEAFF. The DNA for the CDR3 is TGTGCCAGCAGCCTCCGGGACAGGGGGCGGTCCAGTGAAGCTTTCTTT.

The CDR3 here is CASGPGGKVNEQFF. CDR3 nucleotide sequence: TGTGCTAGTGGCCCTGGGGGGAAGGTGAATGAGCAGTTCTTC. V gene TRBV12-5 combines with J gene TRBJ2-1, with D maybe TRBD2 (6 bases). V lost 6 bases, J lost 7 bases, and 16 bases lay in between. The CDR3 contains 14 residues. Germline CDR1 and CDR2: LGHNT and FRNRAP.

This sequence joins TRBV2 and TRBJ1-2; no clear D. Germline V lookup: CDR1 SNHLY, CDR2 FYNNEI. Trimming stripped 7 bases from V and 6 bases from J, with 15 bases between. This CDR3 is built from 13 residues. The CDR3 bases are TGTGCCAGCAAGGCAGAAACCAGCCATGGCTACACCTTC. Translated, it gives CASKAETSHGYTF.

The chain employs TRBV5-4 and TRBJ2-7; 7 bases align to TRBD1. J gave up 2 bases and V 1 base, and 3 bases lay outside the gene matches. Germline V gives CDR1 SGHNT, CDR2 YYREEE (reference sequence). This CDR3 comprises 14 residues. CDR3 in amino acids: CASSLRQGPYEQYF. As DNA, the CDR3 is TGTGCCAGCAGCTTGAGACAGGGTCCCTACGAGCAGTACTTC.

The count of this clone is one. The CDR3 region is CASSLATFGGSNTEAFF. The CDR3 DNA reads TGTGCCAGCAGCTTAGCCACCTTTGGCGGGTCCAACACTGAAGCTTTCTTT. V usage is TRBV7-9 and J usage is TRBJ1-1; D unclear. The V and J ends lost 0 bases and 2 bases respectively, with 16 bases between them. Germline-derived CDR1 and CDR2 are SEHNR and FQNEAQ (reference sequence). This CDR3 has 17 residues.

In DNA form, the CDR3 reads TGTGCCAGCAGCCAATCCCGACGGGAGCAGTTCTTC. The encoded protein is CASSQSRREQFF. This chain links TRBV16 with TRBJ2-1, with D unresolved. Per germline, CDR1 KGHSY and CDR2 FQNENV. Trimming took 0 bases from V and 10 from J, leaving 7 bases between them. There are 12 residues in the CDR3.

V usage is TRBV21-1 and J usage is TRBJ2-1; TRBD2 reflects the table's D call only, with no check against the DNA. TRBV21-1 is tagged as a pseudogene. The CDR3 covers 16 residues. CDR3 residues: CASSKVSGGAGNEQFF. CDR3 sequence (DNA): TGTGCCAGCAGCAAAGTGAGCGGGGGGGCCGGCAATGAGCAGTTCTTC.

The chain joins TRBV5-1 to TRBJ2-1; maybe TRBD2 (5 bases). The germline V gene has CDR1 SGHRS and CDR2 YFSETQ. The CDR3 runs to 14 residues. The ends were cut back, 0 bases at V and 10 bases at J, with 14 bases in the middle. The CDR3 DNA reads TGCGCCAGCAGCTTGGCTAGCCAGCCAGTAGAGCAGTTCTTC. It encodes CASSLASQPVEQFF.

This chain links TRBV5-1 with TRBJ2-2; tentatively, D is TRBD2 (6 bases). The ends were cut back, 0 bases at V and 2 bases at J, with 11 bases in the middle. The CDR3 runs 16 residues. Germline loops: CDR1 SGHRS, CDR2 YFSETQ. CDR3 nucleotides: TGCGCCAGCAGCTTGGGTCTAGCGAAAAACACCGGGGAGCTGTTTTTT. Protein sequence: CASSLGLAKNTGELFF.

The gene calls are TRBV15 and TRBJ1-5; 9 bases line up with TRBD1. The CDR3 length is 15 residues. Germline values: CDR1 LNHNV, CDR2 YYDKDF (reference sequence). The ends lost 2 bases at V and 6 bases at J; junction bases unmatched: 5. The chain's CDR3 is CATSRTGQGTQPQHF. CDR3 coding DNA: TGTGCCACCAGCAGAACTGGACAGGGGACTCAGCCCCAGCATTTT.